The 21 T cell receptor beta chains listed next were all sequenced from one sample in a study of shared clonotypes between healthy human individuals. TCRdb's copy holds only in-frame clones and misses some; the assay was immunoSEQ multiplex PCR. Of about 990,000 clones listed, 75% to 80% are singletons. The source material was memory CD4+ T cells from PBMCs. Indicated subset: CD45RA-negative fraction. The origin of the receptors is a young man in good health. Some clones in this sample may be carry-over from other donors' samples.

A word on this clone: The germline gene is not matched at one end of the junction; a read error may be the cause. Different DNA sequences within this sample yield the same CDR3. J is TRBJ1-2 and V is TRBV28; possibly TRBD1 for D (5 bases). Germline V gene lookup returns CDR1 MDHEN and CDR2 SYDVKM. The CDR3 runs 15 residues. In DNA, the CDR3 is TGTGCTAGCAGTTTAAAGCCGGGGCGAGCGGGTGGCTACACCTTC. Its protein product is CASSLKPGRAGGYTF.

This clone came up a few times. This chain uses TRBV10-1 with TRBJ1-2; 10 nucleotides agree with TRBD1. The CDR3 has 15 amino acids. The ends lost 4 bases at V and 2 bases at J; junction bases unmatched: 4. Germline loops: CDR1 WNHNN, CDR2 SYGVQD (reference sequence). The CDR3: CASSARQGANYGYTF. The CDR3 bases are TGCGCCAGCAGTGCGCGACAGGGGGCCAACTATGGCTACACCTTC.

V is TRBV29-1 and J is TRBJ2-2, with a weak D call TRBD1 (5 bases). CDR3 length: 15 residues. In germline, CDR1 is SQVTM, CDR2 ANQGSEA. V gave up 5 bases and J gave up 0 bases, with 13 bases separating them. CDR3 in DNA: TGCAGCGTTAGAATCAGGGTCGCGAACACCGGGGAGCTGTTTTTT. This sequence encodes CSVRIRVANTGELFF.

The chain combines TRBV6-1 with TRBJ2-6; D call uncertain. Trimming took 7 bases from V and 0 from J, leaving 7 bases between them. Germline CDR1 reads MNHNS; CDR2 reads SASEGT. The CDR3 is 14 amino acids. Written as DNA, the CDR3 is TGTGCCAGCAAAAAGCTCTCTGGGGCCAACGTCCTGACTTTC. Its translation is CASKKLSGANVLTF.

The V call is TRBV5-1, the J call TRBJ1-5, with D possibly matching TRBD1 (5 bases). Per the germline V gene, CDR1 is SGHRS and CDR2 is YFSETQ. V was pared by 4 bases and J by 2 bases, with 13 bases between. This CDR3 contains 15 residues. The CDR3 region has the DNA TGCGCCAGCAGCGCCGTGGGGGGAGGCAATCAGCCCCAGCATTTT. This translates into CASSAVGGGNQPQHF.

The genes are TRBV6-7 and TRBJ2-1; 9 bases are a match to TRBD1. TRBV6-7 is an open reading frame, and its role is uncertain. The CDR3 is 15 amino acids. The trim removed 6 bases at V and 6 bases at J, leaving 9 bases unmatched. The CDR3: CASSSRDRDFNEQFF. CDR3 nucleotide sequence: TGTGCCAGCAGCTCGCGGGACAGGGACTTCAATGAGCAGTTCTTC.

This chain uses TRBV27 with TRBJ1-6; D is perhaps TRBD1 (5 bases). Trimming took off 6 bases at V and 7 bases at J, with 13 bases between the two ends. This CDR3 comprises 14 residues. In germline, CDR1 is MNHEY, CDR2 SMNVEV (reference sequence). The CDR3 sequence: CASSGLRDNSPLHF. The DNA of the CDR3 is TGTGCCAGCAGCGGGCTCAGGGACAATTCACCCCTCCACTTT.

This clone occurred many times. J is TRBJ2-5 and V is TRBV6-5; perhaps TRBD1 as D (6 bases). Trimming took 5 bases from V and 4 from J, leaving 17 bases between them. The CDR3 length is 15 residues. Germline CDR1 and CDR2: MNHEY and SVGAGI. The CDR3 nucleotides are TGTGCCAGCAGTCGACAGGATGGTTTTGGAGAGACCCAGTACTTC. Translation gives CASSRQDGFGETQYF.

This clone was seen only a few times. The CDR3 region has the DNA TGTGCCAGCAGCTGGGGATCAGGACGGCCAGGGAAACTGTTTTTT. Its translation: CASSWGSGRPGKLFF. The chain carries TRBV11-3 and TRBJ1-4, with a weak D call TRBD1 (5 bases). V lost 4 bases to trimming and J lost 11 bases, with 20 bases between them. CDR1 and CDR2 from the germline V gene are SGHNT and YENEEA. CDR3 length: 15 residues.

This clone was counted between two and nine times. This chain links TRBV2 with TRBJ1-1; D is unresolved. The V gene lost 7 bases and the J gene lost 1 base, with 10 bases spanning the gap. Germline CDR1 and CDR2: SNHLY and FYNNEI. The CDR3 is 13 amino acids. The CDR3 reads CASTWNRNTEAFF. The CDR3 DNA is TGTGCCAGCACGTGGAACAGGAACACTGAAGCTTTCTTT.

This sequence joins TRBV27 and TRBJ2-3; D is tentatively TRBD1 or TRBD2 (6 bases each). Trimming removed 2 bases from V and 2 bases from J, with 23 bases in between. Germline CDR1 MNHEY, CDR2 SMNVEV (reference sequence). The CDR3 covers 19 residues. The CDR3 DNA reads as TGTGCCAGCAGTTTACGGCTAAGGGGGGCGGACCATTCCACAGATACGCAGTATTTT. It specifies CASSLRLRGADHSTDTQYF.

The chain carries TRBV9 and TRBJ1-3, with no clear D. This CDR3 is 15 amino acids long. V was cut by 4 bases and J by 0 bases, with 11 bases left in between. CDR1 and CDR2 from the germline V gene are SGDLS and YYNGEE. The CDR3 is CASSPSHYSGNTIYF. CDR3 DNA: TGTGCCAGCAGCCCCAGCCATTACTCTGGAAACACCATATATTTT.

The V gene is TRBV27, the J gene TRBJ2-5; D might be TRBD1 or TRBD2, each matching 5 bases. Matching the DNA end better, TRBJ2-7 makes the J call doubtful. The length of the CDR3 is 14 residues. Germline-derived CDR1 and CDR2 are MNHEY and SMNVEV (reference sequence). The CDR3, as DNA: TGTGCCAGCAGTCCCGGGACGGAAGGTTACGAGCAGTACTTC. Protein: CASSPGTEGYEQYF.

This chain connects TRBV28 to TRBJ2-7; tentative D call: TRBD2 (6 bases). The CDR3 sequence is 15 residues long. Germline CDR1 and CDR2: MDHEN and SYDVKM. The ends were cut back, 5 bases at V and 7 bases at J, with 21 bases in the middle. The CDR3: CASSPRQWAGTEQYF. CDR3 DNA: TGTGCCAGCAGTCCACGCCAGTGGGCGGGAACGGAGCAGTACTTC.

The chain carries TRBV6-5 and TRBJ1-1; D is uncertain. The germline V gene has CDR1 MNHEY and CDR2 SVGAGI. V was cut by 7 bases and J by 2 bases, with 11 bases left in between. This CDR3 contains 13 residues. CDR3 region: CASNPAGNTEAFF. The CDR3 coding sequence is TGTGCCAGCAACCCTGCAGGAAACACTGAAGCTTTCTTT.

This clone was detected ten times or more. The genes are TRBV5-1 and TRBJ1-2, with D uncertain. The CDR3 is 13 residues long. Per the germline V gene, CDR1 is SGHRS and CDR2 is YFSETQ. Trimming took 4 bases from V and 6 from J, leaving 13 bases between them. CDR3 region: CASSSTGLDGYTF. The CDR3 DNA reads as TGCGCCAGCAGCAGTACGGGGTTGGATGGCTACACCTTC.

CDR3 sequence reads: CASSPGLAGGPGETQYF. CDR3 DNA: TGTGCCAGCAGCCCCGGACTAGCGGGAGGGCCGGGAGAGACCCAGTACTTC. The chain is built from TRBV7-3 and TRBJ2-5; 15 bases fit TRBD2. CDR3 length: 17 amino acids. Unmatched junction bases numbered 8, after V lost 5 bases and J lost 4 bases. CDR1 is SGHTA, CDR2 FQGTGA, per germline.

This chain uses TRBV5-4 with TRBJ2-2, with D tentatively TRBD1 (5 bases). CDR1 is SGHNT, CDR2 YYREEE, per germline (reference sequence). This CDR3 is built from 14 residues. Trimming stripped 0 bases from V and 6 bases from J, with 9 bases between. This CDR3 is CASSLVQGSGELFF. The CDR3 nucleotides are TGTGCCAGCAGCTTGGTCCAGGGCTCCGGGGAGCTGTTTTTT.

Points on this clone: The same CDR3 arises from other DNA sequences in this sample as well. The chain joins TRBV30 to TRBJ1-2; D ambiguous. The CDR3 runs to 12 residues. The germline V gene has CDR1 GTSNPN and CDR2 SVGIG (reference sequence). V was pared by 1 base and J by 4 bases, with 7 bases between. The CDR3 protein is CAWSGQGYGYTF. The CDR3, as DNA: TGTGCCTGGAGTGGCCAAGGCTATGGCTACACCTTC.

This clone has just a few counts. This sequence joins TRBV4-2 and TRBJ2-5; 12 nucleotides line up with TRBD2. The length of the CDR3 is 17 residues. J lost 5 bases, V lost 0 bases, and 7 bases had no gene match. CDR1 is LGHNA and CDR2 is YNFKEQ in the germline V gene. The CDR3 sequence: CASSQDLTSGSAETQYF. As DNA, the CDR3 is TGTGCCAGCAGCCAAGATCTGACTAGCGGGAGCGCCGAGACCCAGTACTTC.

The table lists this clone with a count of one. The chain recombines TRBV2 with TRBJ1-5; 12 bases agree with TRBD1. This CDR3 is built from 14 residues. The trim removed 9 bases at V and 6 bases at J, leaving 6 bases unmatched. The V gene's germline CDR1 is SNHLY and CDR2 FYNNEI. CDR3 nucleotide sequence: TGTGCCAGTATGGGACAGGGGGCTTCTCAGCCCCAGCATTTT. It yields the protein CASMGQGASQPQHF.